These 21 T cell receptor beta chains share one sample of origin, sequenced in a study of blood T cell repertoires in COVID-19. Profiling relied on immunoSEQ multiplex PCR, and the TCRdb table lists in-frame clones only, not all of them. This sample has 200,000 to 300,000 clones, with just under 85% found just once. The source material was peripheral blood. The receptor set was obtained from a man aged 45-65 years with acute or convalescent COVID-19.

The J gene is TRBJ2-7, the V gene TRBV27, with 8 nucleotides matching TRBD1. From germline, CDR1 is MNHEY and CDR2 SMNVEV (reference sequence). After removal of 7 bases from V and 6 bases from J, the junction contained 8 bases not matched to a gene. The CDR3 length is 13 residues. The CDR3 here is CASTDRGGGEQYF. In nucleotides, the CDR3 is TGTGCCAGCACCGACAGGGGTGGTGGCGAGCAGTACTTC.

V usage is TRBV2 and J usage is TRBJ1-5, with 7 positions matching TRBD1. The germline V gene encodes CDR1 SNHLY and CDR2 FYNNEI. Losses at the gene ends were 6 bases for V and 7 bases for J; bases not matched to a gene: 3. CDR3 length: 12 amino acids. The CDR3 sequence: CASRAGGQPQHF. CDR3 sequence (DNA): TGTGCCAGCAGGGCAGGGGGACAGCCCCAGCATTTT. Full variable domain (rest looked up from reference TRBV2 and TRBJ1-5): EPEVTQTPSHQVTQMGQEVILRCVPISNHLYFYWYRQILGQKVEFLVSFYNNEISEKSEIFDDQFSVERPDGSNFTLKIRSTKLEDSAMYFCASRAGGQPQHFGDGTRLSIL.

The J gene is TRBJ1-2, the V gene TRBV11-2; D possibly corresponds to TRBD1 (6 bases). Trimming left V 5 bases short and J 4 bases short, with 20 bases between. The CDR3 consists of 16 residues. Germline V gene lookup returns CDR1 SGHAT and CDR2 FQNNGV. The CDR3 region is CASSPAGTSGGYGYTF. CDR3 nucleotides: TGTGCCAGCAGCCCAGCCGGGACAAGCGGCGGCTATGGCTACACCTTC.

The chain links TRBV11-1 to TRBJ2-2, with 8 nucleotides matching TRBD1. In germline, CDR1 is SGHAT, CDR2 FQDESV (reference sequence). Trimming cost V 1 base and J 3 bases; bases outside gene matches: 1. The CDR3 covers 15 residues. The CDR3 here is CASSLGQGYTGELFF. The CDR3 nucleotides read TGTGCCAGCAGCTTAGGACAGGGGTACACCGGGGAGCTGTTTTTT.

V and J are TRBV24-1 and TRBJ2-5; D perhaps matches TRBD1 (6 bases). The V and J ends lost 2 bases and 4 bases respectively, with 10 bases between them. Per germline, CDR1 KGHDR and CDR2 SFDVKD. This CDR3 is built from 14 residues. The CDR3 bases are TGTGCCACCAGTGATTGGGGACATCGAGAGACCCAGTACTTC. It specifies CATSDWGHRETQYF.

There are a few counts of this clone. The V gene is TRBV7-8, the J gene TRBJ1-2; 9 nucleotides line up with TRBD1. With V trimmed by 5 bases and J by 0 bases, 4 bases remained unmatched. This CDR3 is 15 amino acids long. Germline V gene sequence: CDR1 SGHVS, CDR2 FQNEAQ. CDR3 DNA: TGTGCCAGCAGCCAGGGACAGGGCACTAACTATGGCTACACCTTC. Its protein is CASSQGQGTNYGYTF.

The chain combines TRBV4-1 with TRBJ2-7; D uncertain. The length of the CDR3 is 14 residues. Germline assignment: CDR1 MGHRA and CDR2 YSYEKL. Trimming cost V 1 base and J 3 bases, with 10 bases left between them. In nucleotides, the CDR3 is TGCGCCAGCAGCCAAGCCAGTCCTTTCTACGAGCAGTACTTC. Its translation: CASSQASPFYEQYF.

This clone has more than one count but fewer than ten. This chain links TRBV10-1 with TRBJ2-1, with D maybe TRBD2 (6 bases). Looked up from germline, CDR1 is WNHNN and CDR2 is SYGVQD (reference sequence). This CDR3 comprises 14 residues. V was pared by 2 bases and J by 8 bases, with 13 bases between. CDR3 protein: CASSEKAGRDEQFF. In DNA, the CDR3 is TGCGCCAGCAGTGAGAAGGCGGGGCGCGATGAGCAGTTCTTC.

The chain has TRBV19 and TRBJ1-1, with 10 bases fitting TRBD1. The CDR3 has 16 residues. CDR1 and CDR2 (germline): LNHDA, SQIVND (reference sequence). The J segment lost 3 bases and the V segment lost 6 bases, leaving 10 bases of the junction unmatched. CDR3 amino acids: CASRSPGQGYDTEAFF. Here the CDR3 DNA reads TGTGCCAGTAGGTCACCGGGACAGGGGTACGACACTGAAGCTTTCTTT.

Written as DNA, the CDR3 is TGTGCCAGCAGCAGGGGACAGGGGAACACTGAAGCTTTCTTT. It codes for CASSRGQGNTEAFF. The chain links TRBV13 to TRBJ1-1; the match to TRBD1 covers 9 bases. CDR1 is PRHDT, CDR2 FYEKMQ, per germline (reference sequence). With V trimmed by 5 bases and J by 1 base, 2 bases remained unmatched. The CDR3 sequence is 14 residues long.

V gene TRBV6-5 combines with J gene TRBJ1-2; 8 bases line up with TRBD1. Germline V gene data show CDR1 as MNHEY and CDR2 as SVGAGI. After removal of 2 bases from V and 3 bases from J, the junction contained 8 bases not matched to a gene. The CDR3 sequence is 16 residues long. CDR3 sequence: CASSYTLRGHHYGYTF. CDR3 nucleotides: TGTGCCAGCAGTTACACCCTCAGGGGGCACCACTATGGCTACACCTTC.

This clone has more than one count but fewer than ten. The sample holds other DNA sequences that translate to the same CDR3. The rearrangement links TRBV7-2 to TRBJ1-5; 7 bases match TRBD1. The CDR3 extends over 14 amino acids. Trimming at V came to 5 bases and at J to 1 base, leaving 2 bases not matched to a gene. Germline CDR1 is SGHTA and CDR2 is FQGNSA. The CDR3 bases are TGTGCCAGCAGCCAGACAGGGAGCAATCAGCCCCAGCATTTT. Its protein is CASSQTGSNQPQHF. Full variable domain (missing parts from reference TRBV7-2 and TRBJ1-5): GAGVSQSPSNKVTEKGKDVELRCDPISGHTALYWYRQSLGQGLEFLIYFQGNSAPDKSGLPSDRFSAERTGGSVSTLTIQRTQQEDSAVYLCASSQTGSNQPQHFGDGTRLSIL.

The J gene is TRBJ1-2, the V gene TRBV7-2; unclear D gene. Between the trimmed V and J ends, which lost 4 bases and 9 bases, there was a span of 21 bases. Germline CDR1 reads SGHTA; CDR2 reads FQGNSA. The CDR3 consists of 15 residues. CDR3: CASSSPLAGDRSYTF. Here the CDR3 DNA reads TGTGCCAGCAGCTCCCCTCTCGCCGGGGATCGGAGCTACACCTTC.

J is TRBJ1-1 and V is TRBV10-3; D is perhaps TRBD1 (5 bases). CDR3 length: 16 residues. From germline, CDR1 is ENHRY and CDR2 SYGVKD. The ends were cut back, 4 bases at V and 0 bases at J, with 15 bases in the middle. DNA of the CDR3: TGTGCCATCAGTGTGTGGGGGGGAAGCTTGAACACTGAAGCTTTCTTT. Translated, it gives CAISVWGGSLNTEAFF.

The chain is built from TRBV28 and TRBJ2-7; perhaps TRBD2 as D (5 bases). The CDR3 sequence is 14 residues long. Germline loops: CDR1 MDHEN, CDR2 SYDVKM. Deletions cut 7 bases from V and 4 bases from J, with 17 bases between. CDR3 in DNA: TGTGCCAGCATGAACCGGGGAATAGGGTACGAGCAGTACTTC. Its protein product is CASMNRGIGYEQYF.

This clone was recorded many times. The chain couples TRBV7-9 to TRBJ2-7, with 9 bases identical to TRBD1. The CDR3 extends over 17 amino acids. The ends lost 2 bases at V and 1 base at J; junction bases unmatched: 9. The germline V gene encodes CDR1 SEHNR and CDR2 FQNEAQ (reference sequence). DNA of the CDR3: TGTGCCAGCAGCTTATTCGGGACAGGGACTTTATCCTACGAGCAGTACTTC. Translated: CASSLFGTGTLSYEQYF.

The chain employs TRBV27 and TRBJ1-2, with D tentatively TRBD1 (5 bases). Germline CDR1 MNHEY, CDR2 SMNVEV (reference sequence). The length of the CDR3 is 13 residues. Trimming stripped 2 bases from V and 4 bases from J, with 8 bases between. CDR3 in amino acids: CASSLSQGYGYTF. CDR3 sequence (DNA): TGTGCCAGCAGTTTAAGTCAGGGCTATGGCTACACCTTC.

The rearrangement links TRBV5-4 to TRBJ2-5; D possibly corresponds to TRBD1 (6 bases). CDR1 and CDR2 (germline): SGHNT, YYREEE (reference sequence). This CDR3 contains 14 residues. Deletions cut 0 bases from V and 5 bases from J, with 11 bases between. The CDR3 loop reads CASSLGTARETQYF. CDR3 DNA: TGTGCCAGCAGCTTGGGGACAGCCCGGGAGACCCAGTACTTC.

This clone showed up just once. CDR3 nucleotide sequence: TGTGCCAGCAGTGACGGGCGGGGTAATTCACCCCTCCACTTT. It specifies CASSDGRGNSPLHF. V usage is TRBV2 and J usage is TRBJ1-6, with D unresolved. V was shortened by 3 bases and J by 6 bases, with 9 bases between the two germline ends. Germline CDR1 SNHLY, CDR2 FYNNEI. The CDR3 has 14 residues.

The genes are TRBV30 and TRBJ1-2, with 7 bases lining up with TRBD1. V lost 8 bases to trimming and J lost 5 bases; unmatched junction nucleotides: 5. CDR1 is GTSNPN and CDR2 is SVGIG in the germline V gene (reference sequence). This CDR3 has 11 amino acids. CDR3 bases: TGTGCCCGGTGGGACAGTTATGGCTACACCTTC. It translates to CARWDSYGYTF.

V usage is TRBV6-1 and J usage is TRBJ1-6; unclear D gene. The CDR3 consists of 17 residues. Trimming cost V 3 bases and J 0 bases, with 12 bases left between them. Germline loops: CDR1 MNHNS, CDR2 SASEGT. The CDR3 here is CASSENTVSSYNSPLHF. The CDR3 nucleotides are TGTGCCAGCAGTGAGAATACGGTTAGCTCCTATAATTCACCCCTCCACTTT.